This TCR beta chain was sequenced in a study of blood T cell repertoires in COVID-19. The overall study: Spain, Italy and the United States supplied samples that represented acute and convalescent COVID-19.

The data were produced by immunoSEQ multiplex PCR, yet TCRdb's version contains in-frame clones alone and is incomplete. The data hold roughly 410,000 clones, with about 91% observed a single time. Germline values: CDR1 SGHAT, CDR2 FQNNGV. The CDR3 is 15 residues long. V was clipped by 5 bases and J by 4 bases, with 15 bases between them. Seattle patient enrollment occurred during active infection, with longitudinal follow-up thereafter. This TCR was sampled from a woman aged 40 to 49 with COVID-19, enrolled during active disease. Source material: peripheral blood. The rearrangement links TRBV11-2 to TRBJ2-1; D unclear. Here the CDR3 reads CASSQNPDRYNEQFF. For the CDR3, the DNA is TGTGCCAGCAGCCAAAATCCCGATCGGTACAATGAGCAGTTCTTC.